The clone carrying this T cell receptor (beta chain) was recorded many times. Its antigen is undetermined. TCRdb independently ran MiXCR on the PCR reads; one entry per CDR3 protein. In the table there are some 100,000 distinct CDR3 sequences, 15% to 20% of which are singletons. Deletions cut 4 bases from V and 3 bases from J, with 14 bases between. The CDR3 spans 15 residues. Per the germline V gene, CDR1 is MDHEN and CDR2 is SYDVKM. This entry is derived from a study of molecular identifiers for immune sequencing clone quantification. Study-level background: The replicate experiment used RNA from approximately 20,000 or 100,000 naive CD8 cells. This RNA was split into five aliquots, and four of them were sequenced. Findings of the study overall: Even with approximately 1 million naive cells present, spiked Jurkat TCR RNA from one cell was reportedly detectable.

The chain recombines TRBV28 with TRBJ2-3; no clear D gene. The specimen sequenced was naive CD8+ T cells from blood, with Jurkat cell RNA spiked in. Subset: FACS-sorted CD8+CD4-CCR7+CD45RA+ naive T cells. This clonotype was obtained from a human donor in good health. Some libraries in this study had Jurkat cell RNA spiked in. CDR3 loop: CASSSNSLGTDTQYF. As DNA, the CDR3 is TGTGCCAGCAGTTCGAACAGCTTGGGGACAGATACGCAGTATTTT.